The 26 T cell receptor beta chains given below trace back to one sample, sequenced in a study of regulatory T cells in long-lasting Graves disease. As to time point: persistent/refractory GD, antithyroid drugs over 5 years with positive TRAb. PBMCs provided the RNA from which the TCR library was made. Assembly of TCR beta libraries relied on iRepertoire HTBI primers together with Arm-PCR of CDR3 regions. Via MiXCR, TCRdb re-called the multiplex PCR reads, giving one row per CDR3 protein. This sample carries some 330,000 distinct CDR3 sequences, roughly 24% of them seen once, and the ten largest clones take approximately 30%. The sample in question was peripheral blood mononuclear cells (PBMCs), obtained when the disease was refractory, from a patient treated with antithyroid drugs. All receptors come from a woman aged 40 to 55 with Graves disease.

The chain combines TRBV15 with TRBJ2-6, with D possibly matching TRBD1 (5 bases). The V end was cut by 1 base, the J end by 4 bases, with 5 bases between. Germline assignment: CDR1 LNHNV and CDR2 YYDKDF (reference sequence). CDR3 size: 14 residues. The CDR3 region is CATSRGQGANVLTF. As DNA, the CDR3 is TGTGCCACCAGCAGAGGACAGGGGGCCAACGTCCTGACTTTC.

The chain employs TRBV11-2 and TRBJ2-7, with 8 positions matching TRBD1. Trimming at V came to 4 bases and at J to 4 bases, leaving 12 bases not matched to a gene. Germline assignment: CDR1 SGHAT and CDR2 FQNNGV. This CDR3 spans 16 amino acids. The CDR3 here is CASSSIRDRWWYEQYF. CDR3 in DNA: TGTGCCAGCAGCTCGATCCGGGACAGGTGGTGGTACGAGCAGTACTTC.

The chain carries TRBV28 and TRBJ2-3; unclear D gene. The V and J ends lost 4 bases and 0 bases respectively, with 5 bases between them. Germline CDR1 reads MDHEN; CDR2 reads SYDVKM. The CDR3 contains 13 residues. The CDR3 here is CASSSASTDTQYF. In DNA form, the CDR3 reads TGTGCCAGCAGTTCCGCTAGCACAGATACGCAGTATTTT.

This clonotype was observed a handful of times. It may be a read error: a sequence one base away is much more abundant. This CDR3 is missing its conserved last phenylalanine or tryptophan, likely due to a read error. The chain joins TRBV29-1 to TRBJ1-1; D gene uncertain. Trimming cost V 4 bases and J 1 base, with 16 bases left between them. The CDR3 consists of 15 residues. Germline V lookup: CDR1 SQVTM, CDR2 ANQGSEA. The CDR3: CSVGSPRPKNTEAFL. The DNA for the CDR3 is TGCAGCGTTGGGTCCCCGAGACCTAAGAACACTGAAGCTTTCCTT.

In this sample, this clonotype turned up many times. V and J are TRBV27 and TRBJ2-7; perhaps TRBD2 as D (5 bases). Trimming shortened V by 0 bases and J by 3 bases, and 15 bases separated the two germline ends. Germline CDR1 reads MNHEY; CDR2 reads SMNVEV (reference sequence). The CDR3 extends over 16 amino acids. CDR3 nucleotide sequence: TGTGCCAGCAGTTTATCGAGCGGTGTAGGGAGCTACGAGCAGTACTTC. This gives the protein CASSLSSGVGSYEQYF.

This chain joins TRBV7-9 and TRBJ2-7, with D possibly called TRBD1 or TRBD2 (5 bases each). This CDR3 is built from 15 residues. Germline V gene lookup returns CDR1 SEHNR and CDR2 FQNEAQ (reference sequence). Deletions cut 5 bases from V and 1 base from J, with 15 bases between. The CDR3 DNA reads TGTGCCAGCAGCCTGACCGGGACGGCGTCCTACGAGCAGTACTTC. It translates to CASSLTGTASYEQYF.

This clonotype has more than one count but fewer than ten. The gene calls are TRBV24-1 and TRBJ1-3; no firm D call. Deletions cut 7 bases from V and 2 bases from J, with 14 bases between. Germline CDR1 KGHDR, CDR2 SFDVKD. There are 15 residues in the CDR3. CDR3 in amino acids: CATSPFFGPGNTIYF. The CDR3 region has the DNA TGTGCCACCAGCCCTTTCTTCGGCCCTGGAAACACCATATATTTT.

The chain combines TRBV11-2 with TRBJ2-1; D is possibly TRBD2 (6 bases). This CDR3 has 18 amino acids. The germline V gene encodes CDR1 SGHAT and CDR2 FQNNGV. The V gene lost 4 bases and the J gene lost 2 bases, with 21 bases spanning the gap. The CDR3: CASSYPPLASLAYNEQFF. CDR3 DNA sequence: TGTGCCAGCAGCTACCCCCCCCTAGCGTCCCTAGCCTACAATGAGCAGTTCTTC.

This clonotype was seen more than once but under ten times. This CDR3 reads CASSTGTSETDTQYF. The CDR3 coding sequence is TGTGCCAGCAGCACCGGGACTAGCGAGACAGATACGCAGTATTTT. The V and J genes are TRBV6-4 and TRBJ2-3; 10 bases fit TRBD2. The germline V gene has CDR1 MRHNA and CDR2 SNTAGT. This CDR3 has 15 residues. V shed 6 bases and J 3 bases; nucleotides not matched to a gene: 6.

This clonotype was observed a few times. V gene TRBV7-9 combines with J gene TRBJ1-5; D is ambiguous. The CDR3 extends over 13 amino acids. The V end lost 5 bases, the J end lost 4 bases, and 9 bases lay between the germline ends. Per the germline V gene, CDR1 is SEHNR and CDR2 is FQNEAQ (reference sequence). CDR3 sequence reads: CASSPEGNQPQHF. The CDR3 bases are TGTGCCAGCAGCCCTGAAGGGAATCAGCCCCAGCATTTT. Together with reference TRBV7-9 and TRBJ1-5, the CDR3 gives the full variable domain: DTGVSQNPRHKITKRGQNVTFRCDPISEHNRLYWYRQTLGQGPEFLTYFQNEAQLEKSRLLSDRFSAERPKGSFSTLEIQRTEQGDSAMYLCASSPEGNQPQHFGDGTRLSIL.

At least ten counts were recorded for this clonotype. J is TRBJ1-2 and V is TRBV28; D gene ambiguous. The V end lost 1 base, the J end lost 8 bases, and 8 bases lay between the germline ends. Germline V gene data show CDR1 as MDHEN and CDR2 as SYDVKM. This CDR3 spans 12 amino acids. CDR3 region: CASSLSGVGYTF. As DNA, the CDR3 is TGTGCCAGCAGTTTATCCGGGGTCGGCTACACCTTC.

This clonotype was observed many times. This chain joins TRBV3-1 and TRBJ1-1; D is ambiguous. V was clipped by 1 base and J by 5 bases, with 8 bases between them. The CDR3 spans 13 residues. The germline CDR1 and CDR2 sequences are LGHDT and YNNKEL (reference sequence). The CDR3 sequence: CASSQVEETEAFF. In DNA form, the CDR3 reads TGTGCCAGCAGCCAAGTGGAGGAGACTGAAGCTTTCTTT.

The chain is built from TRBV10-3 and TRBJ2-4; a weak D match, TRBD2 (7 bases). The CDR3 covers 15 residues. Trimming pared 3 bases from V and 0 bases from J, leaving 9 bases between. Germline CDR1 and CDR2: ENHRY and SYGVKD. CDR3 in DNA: TGTGCCATCAGTGAAGGGGGGGCAGCCAAAAACATTCAGTACTTC. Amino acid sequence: CAISEGGAAKNIQYF.

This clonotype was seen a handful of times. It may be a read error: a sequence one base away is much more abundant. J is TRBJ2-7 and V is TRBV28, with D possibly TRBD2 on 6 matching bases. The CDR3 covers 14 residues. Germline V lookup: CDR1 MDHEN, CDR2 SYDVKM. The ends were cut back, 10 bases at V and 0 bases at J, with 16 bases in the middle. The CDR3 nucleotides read TGTGCCACCATCACGGGGAGGACCTCCTACGAGCAGTACTTC. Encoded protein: CATITGRTSYEQYF. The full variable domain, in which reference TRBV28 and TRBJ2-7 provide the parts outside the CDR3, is DVKVTQSSRYLVKRTGEKVFLECVQDMDHENMFWYRQDPGLGLRLIYFSYDVKMKEKGDIPEGYSVSREKKERFSLILESASTNQTSMYLCATITGRTSYEQYFGPGTRLTVT.

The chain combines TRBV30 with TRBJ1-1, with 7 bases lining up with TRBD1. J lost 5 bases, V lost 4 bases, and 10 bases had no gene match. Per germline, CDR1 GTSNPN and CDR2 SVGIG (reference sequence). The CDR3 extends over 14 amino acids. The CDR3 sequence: CAWTLGGRLTEAFF. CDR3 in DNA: TGTGCCTGGACCTTAGGGGGCAGGCTGACTGAAGCTTTCTTT. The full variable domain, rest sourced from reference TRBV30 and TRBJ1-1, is SQTIHQWPATLVQPVGSPLSLECTVEGTSNPNLYWYRQAAGRGLQLLFYSVGIGQISSEVPQNLSASRPQDRQFILSSKKLLLSDSGFYLCAWTLGGRLTEAFFGQGTRLTVV.

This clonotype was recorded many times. The DNA of the CDR3 is TGTGCCAGCAGGACAGGGAATGAAAAACTGTTTTTT. Translation gives CASRTGNEKLFF. The J gene is TRBJ1-4, the V gene TRBV6-1; 7 nucleotides line up with TRBD1. V shed 6 bases and J 5 bases; nucleotides not matched to a gene: 0. CDR3 length: 12 amino acids. Per the germline V gene, CDR1 is MNHNS and CDR2 is SASEGT.

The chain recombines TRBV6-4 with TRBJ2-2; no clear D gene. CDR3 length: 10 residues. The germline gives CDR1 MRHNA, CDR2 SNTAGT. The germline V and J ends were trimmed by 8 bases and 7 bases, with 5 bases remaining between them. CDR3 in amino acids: CASGLGELFF. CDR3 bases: TGTGCCAGCGGCCTCGGGGAGCTGTTTTTT.

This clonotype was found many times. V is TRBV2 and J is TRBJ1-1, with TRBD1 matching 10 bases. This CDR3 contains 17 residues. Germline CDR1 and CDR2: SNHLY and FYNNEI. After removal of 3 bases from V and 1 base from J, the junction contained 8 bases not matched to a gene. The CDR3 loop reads CASSDVGTGVQNTEAFF. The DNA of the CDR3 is TGTGCCAGCAGTGATGTCGGGACAGGGGTCCAGAACACTGAAGCTTTCTTT.

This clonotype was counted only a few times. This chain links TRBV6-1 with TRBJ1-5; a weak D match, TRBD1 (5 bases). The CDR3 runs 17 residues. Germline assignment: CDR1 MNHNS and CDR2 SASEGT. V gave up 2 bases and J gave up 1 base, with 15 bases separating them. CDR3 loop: CASSELFWDGSNQPQHF. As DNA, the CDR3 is TGTGCCAGCAGTGAATTGTTCTGGGACGGCAGCAATCAGCCCCAGCATTTT.

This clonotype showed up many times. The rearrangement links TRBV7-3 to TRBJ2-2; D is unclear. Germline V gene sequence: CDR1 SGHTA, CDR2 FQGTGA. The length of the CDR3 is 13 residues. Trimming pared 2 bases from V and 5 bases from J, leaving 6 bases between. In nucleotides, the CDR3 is TGTGCCAGCAGCTTAGAAGGGACCGGGGAGCTGTTTTTT. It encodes CASSLEGTGELFF.

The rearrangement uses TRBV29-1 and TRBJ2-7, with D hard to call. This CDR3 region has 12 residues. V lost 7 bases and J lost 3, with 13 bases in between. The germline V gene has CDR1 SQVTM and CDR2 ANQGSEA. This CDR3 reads CSAARAGYEQYF. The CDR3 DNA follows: TGCAGCGCGGCAAGGGCTGGCTACGAGCAGTACTTC.

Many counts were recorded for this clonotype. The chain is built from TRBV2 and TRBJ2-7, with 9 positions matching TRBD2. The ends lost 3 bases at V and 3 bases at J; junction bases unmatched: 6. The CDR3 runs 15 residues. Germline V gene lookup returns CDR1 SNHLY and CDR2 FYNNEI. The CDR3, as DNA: TGTGCCAGCAGTGACGGGCGGGAGGGCGGCTACGAGCAGTACTTC. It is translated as CASSDGREGGYEQYF.

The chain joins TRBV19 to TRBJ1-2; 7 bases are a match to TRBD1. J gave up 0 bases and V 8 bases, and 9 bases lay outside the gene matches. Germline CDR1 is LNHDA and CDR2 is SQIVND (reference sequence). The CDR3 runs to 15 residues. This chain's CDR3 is CASAKAGTANYGYTF. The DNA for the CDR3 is TGTGCCAGTGCCAAGGCCGGGACAGCTAACTATGGCTACACCTTC. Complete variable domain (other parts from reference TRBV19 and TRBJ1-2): DGGITQSPKYLFRKEGQNVTLSCEQNLNHDAMYWYRQDPGQGLRLIYYSQIVNDFQKGDIAEGYSVSREKKESFPLTVTSAQKNPTAFYLCASAKAGTANYGYTFGSGTRLTVV.

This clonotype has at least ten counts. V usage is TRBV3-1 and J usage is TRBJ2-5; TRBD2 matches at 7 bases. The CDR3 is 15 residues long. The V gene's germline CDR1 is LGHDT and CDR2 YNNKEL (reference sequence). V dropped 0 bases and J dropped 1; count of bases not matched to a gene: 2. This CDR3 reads CASSQDLAAQETQYF. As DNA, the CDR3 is TGTGCCAGCAGCCAAGATCTAGCGGCCCAAGAGACCCAGTACTTC.

CDR3 sequence: CASRRARSTDTQYF. Here the CDR3 DNA reads TGTGCCAGCAGACGAGCGCGTAGCACAGATACGCAGTATTTT. The chain joins TRBV6-1 to TRBJ2-3, with unresolved D. The CDR3 sequence is 14 residues long. V was trimmed by 6 bases and J by 0 bases, leaving 10 bases between them. Germline loops: CDR1 MNHNS, CDR2 SASEGT.

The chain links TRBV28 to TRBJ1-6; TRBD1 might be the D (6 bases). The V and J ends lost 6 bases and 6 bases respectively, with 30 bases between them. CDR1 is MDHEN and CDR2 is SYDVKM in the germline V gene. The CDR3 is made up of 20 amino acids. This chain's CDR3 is CASSPVLEILGTSRNSPLHF. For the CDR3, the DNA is TGTGCCAGCAGCCCGGTTCTCGAAATCCTCGGGACATCTCGTAATTCACCCCTCCACTTT.